Presented here are 21 T cell receptor beta chains from one specimen sequenced in a study of blood T cell repertoires in COVID-19. Libraries were prepared by immunoSEQ multiplex PCR; TCRdb keeps only in-frame clonotypes and omits some of them. The repertoire holds 190,000 or so clones, with about three quarters as singletons. The sample was peripheral blood. The receptor set was obtained from a woman of 80 years or more with active or convalescent COVID-19.

A word on this clone: The sample holds other DNA sequences that translate to the same CDR3. V and J are TRBV18 and TRBJ1-1; unclear D gene. The CDR3 has 14 amino acids. Germline CDR1 is KGHSH and CDR2 is LQKENI. Trimming removed 6 bases from V and 0 bases from J, with 11 bases in between. As DNA, the CDR3 is TGTGCCAGCTCGCGCACTGACATGAACACTGAAGCTTTCTTT. It yields the protein CASSRTDMNTEAFF.

The rearrangement uses TRBV4-3 and TRBJ2-3; D gene uncertain. V lost 0 bases and J 4 bases, leaving 11 bases between the germline ends. The CDR3 totals 15 residues. Germline V CDR1 and CDR2: LGHNA, YSLEER. The CDR3 DNA follows: TGCGCCAGCAGCCAAGAATCGTACCGGGCAGATACGCAGTATTTT. Its protein product is CASSQESYRADTQYF.

In this sample, this clone turned up once. The chain combines TRBV7-9 with TRBJ1-2; TRBD1 is a possible D gene (5 bases). Trimming shortened V by 5 bases and J by 8 bases, and 12 bases separated the two germline ends. CDR3 length: 12 residues. Germline values: CDR1 SEHNR, CDR2 FQNEAQ (reference sequence). CDR3 in DNA: TGTGCCAGCAGCGATCAGGGTCAGGGCTACACCTTC. Its protein product is CASSDQGQGYTF.

The chain recombines TRBV19 with TRBJ2-7; 8 nucleotides align to TRBD2. This CDR3 is built from 13 residues. The germline V gene encodes CDR1 LNHDA and CDR2 SQIVND (reference sequence). After removal of 9 bases from V and 2 bases from J, the junction contained 6 bases not matched to a gene. CDR3 DNA: TGTGCCAGCGGGGGGGCGGCGACCTACGAGCAGTACTTC. It translates to CASGGAATYEQYF.

This clone was counted a single time. The rearrangement uses TRBV6-2 or TRBV6-3 and TRBJ1-5; the match to TRBD1 covers 10 bases. The CDR3 is 15 amino acids. Per germline, CDR1 MNHEY and CDR2 SVGEGT. V lost 4 bases and J lost 5; bases outside the gene matches: 5. CDR3 sequence: CASSLGQGYYQPQHF. For the CDR3, the DNA is TGTGCCAGCAGTTTGGGACAGGGGTATTATCAGCCCCAGCATTTT.

V gene TRBV12-3 or TRBV12-4 combines with J gene TRBJ1-5; 7 bases are shared with TRBD1. The CDR3 is 13 amino acids. J lost 9 bases, V lost 5 bases, and 7 bases had no gene match. CDR3 sequence (DNA): TGTGCCAGCAGTGAGGGGGCCGGGAGGCCCCAGCATTTT. Its protein is CASSEGAGRPQHF.

The rearrangement links TRBV27 to TRBJ2-2; D is undetermined. Looked up from germline, CDR1 is MNHEY and CDR2 is SMNVEV (reference sequence). V gave up 6 bases and J gave up 5 bases, with 19 bases separating them. The CDR3 runs 16 residues. CDR3 in DNA: TGTGCCAGCAGCCACCTTCGACACCCCATGACCGGGGAGCTGTTTTTT. It specifies CASSHLRHPMTGELFF.

The chain uses TRBV19 and TRBJ1-1; perhaps TRBD1 as D (5 bases). Germline assignment: CDR1 LNHDA and CDR2 SQIVND (reference sequence). The CDR3 covers 17 residues. V dropped 2 bases and J dropped 4 bases, with 20 bases sitting between them. As DNA, the CDR3 is TGTGCCAGTAGTATATGGGGCGCGGGGGTTCTGGCCACTGAAGCTTTCTTT. Its protein product is CASSIWGAGVLATEAFF.

CDR3 DNA: TGCGCCAGCAGTGACTTTCGGTATTTTCAGCCCCAGCATTTT. It encodes CASSDFRYFQPQHF. The chain has TRBV10-1 and TRBJ1-5, with D uncertain. This CDR3 has 14 residues. The V end was cut by 3 bases, the J end by 6 bases, with 12 bases between. CDR1 and CDR2 (germline): WNHNN, SYGVQD (reference sequence).

The chain recombines TRBV9 with TRBJ2-7, with D possibly matching TRBD2 (6 bases). The CDR3 spans 16 residues. Trimming stripped 4 bases from V and 3 bases from J, with 20 bases between. The germline V gene encodes CDR1 SGDLS and CDR2 YYNGEE. CDR3 loop: CASSPQSGLALYEQYF. DNA for the CDR3: TGTGCCAGCAGCCCACAGTCAGGGCTAGCGCTCTACGAGCAGTACTTC.

The CDR3 here is CASSQATYSLYNSPLHF. The CDR3 DNA sequence: TGTGCCAGCAGCCAAGCGACGTACAGCCTGTATAATTCACCCCTCCACTTT. The chain combines TRBV3-1 (or the pseudogene TRBV3-2) with TRBJ1-6; D remains ambiguous. The V gene lost 1 base and the J gene lost 4 bases, with 14 bases spanning the gap. The V gene's germline CDR1 is LGHDT and CDR2 YNNKEL (reference sequence). The CDR3 sequence is 17 residues long.

The CDR3 nucleotides are TGTGCCAGCAGCTCGCACAGGATGGATGAGCAGTTCTTC. This encodes CASSSHRMDEQFF. The rearrangement uses TRBV7-2 and TRBJ2-1, with D maybe TRBD1 (5 bases). The V gene lost 4 bases and the J gene lost 8 bases, with 12 bases spanning the gap. This CDR3 has 13 residues. The germline CDR1 and CDR2 sequences are SGHTA and FQGNSA.

The rearrangement uses TRBV3-1 (or the pseudogene TRBV3-2) and TRBJ2-4; perhaps TRBD2 as D (5 bases). Germline V gene sequence: CDR1 LGHDT, CDR2 YNNKEL (reference sequence). V was trimmed by 1 base and J by 2 bases, leaving 15 bases between them. The CDR3 consists of 17 residues. In DNA, the CDR3 is TGTGCCAGCAGCCAAGTCATCTCAGCCGGGACCAAAAACATTCAGTACTTC. Encoded protein: CASSQVISAGTKNIQYF.

This chain joins TRBV29-1 and TRBJ2-5, with D perhaps TRBD1 (6 bases). Trimming removed 5 bases at V and 0 bases at J, with 7 bases between. Germline CDR1 reads SQVTM; CDR2 reads ANQGSEA. CDR3 size: 12 residues. The CDR3: CSVRTDQETQYF. The CDR3 region has the DNA TGCAGCGTTAGGACAGACCAAGAGACCCAGTACTTC.

The chain combines TRBV2 with TRBJ2-5; D uncertain. The CDR3 has 12 amino acids. The V gene's germline CDR1 is SNHLY and CDR2 FYNNEI. Trimming pared 2 bases from V and 4 bases from J, leaving 5 bases between. Here the CDR3 reads CASSENRETQYF. CDR3 DNA: TGTGCCAGCAGTGAAAATCGAGAGACCCAGTACTTC.

V is TRBV3-1 (or the pseudogene TRBV3-2) and J is TRBJ1-4, with D hard to call. This CDR3 is built from 13 residues. Germline lookup yields CDR1 LGHDT and CDR2 YNNKEL (reference sequence). V shed 1 base and J shed 5 bases, with 5 bases lying between them. As DNA, the CDR3 is TGTGCCAGCAGCCAAGGGCAAAATGAAAAACTGTTTTTT. This translates into CASSQGQNEKLFF.

The DNA of the CDR3 is TGTGCCAGCAGTTATGCAGGGGCTAGGAATCAGCCCCAGCATTTT. It yields the protein CASSYAGARNQPQHF. The chain joins TRBV6-2 or TRBV6-3 to TRBJ1-5, with D perhaps matching TRBD1 (6 bases). V was cut by 3 bases and J by 4 bases, with 13 bases left in between. From germline, CDR1 is MNHEY and CDR2 SVGEGT. CDR3 length equals 15 residues.

The V call is TRBV19, the J call TRBJ2-5; 7 bases are a match to TRBD2. This CDR3 contains 14 residues. The junction had 8 bases not matched to a gene; V was cut back by 5 bases and J by 5 bases. Germline CDR1 and CDR2: LNHDA and SQIVND (reference sequence). The CDR3, as DNA: TGTGCCAGTAGTCCCCGGACTAGACGTGAGACCCAGTACTTC. This sequence encodes CASSPRTRRETQYF.

This clone occurred once. Written as DNA, the CDR3 is TGTGCCAGCAGCTTACCGGGACTAGCGGGCAATGAGCAGTTCTTC. Translating gives CASSLPGLAGNEQFF. The chain employs TRBV5-4 and TRBJ2-1; 12 bases are a match to TRBD2. In germline, CDR1 is SGHNT, CDR2 YYREEE (reference sequence). V dropped 2 bases and J dropped 6; count of bases not matched to a gene: 3. This CDR3 spans 15 amino acids.

The V call is TRBV6-6, the J call TRBJ2-3; TRBD2 matches at 8 bases. The CDR3 length is 16 residues. V shed 4 bases, J shed 4 bases, and the junction held 10 bases outside the gene matches. Germline assignment: CDR1 MNHNY and CDR2 SVGAGI (reference sequence). The CDR3, as DNA: TGTGCCAGCAGTTCGCCCCGGGGGGGCCAGGCAGATACGCAGTATTTT. The encoded protein is CASSSPRGGQADTQYF.

The CDR3 DNA reads as TGTGCCAGCAGTTTAGTGCAGGGCCGTGGAATTCAGTACTTC. Translated: CASSLVQGRGIQYF. The gene calls are TRBV28 and TRBJ2-4; weak D call: TRBD1 (5 bases). Trimming shortened V by 2 bases and J by 10 bases, and 15 bases separated the two germline ends. Germline values: CDR1 MDHEN, CDR2 SYDVKM. There are 14 residues in the CDR3.